One sample yielded the 25 T cell receptor beta chains listed below, sequenced in a study of shared clonotypes between healthy human individuals. Assay used: immunoSEQ multiplex PCR; TCRdb lists only in-frame clones, some missing. The table includes almost 700,000 clones, 92% detected once. Naive CD8 cells comprised CD45RO-negative, CCR7-positively selected cells, excluding terminally differentiated effector memory CD45RA+ cells. Sequenced material: naive CD8+ T cells sorted from blood. These receptor sequences come from a man aged 30 to 39 in good health.

The chain joins TRBV5-1 to TRBJ2-7, with D possibly TRBD2 on 5 matching bases. Per the germline V gene, CDR1 is SGHRS and CDR2 is YFSETQ. This CDR3 comprises 14 residues. The V and J ends lost 4 bases and 2 bases respectively, with 13 bases between them. The CDR3 loop is CASSLRPGTYEQYF. CDR3 in DNA: TGCGCCAGCAGCCTCCGTCCGGGAACCTACGAGCAGTACTTC.

V usage is TRBV7-6 and J usage is TRBJ2-2; D not resolved. This CDR3 has 13 residues. Germline V gene sequence: CDR1 SGHVS, CDR2 FNYEAQ. V lost 1 base to trimming and J lost 7 bases, with 7 bases between them. For the CDR3, the DNA is TGTGCCAGCAGCTTAGAAGTGGGCGGGGAGCTGTTTTTT. Its translation is CASSLEVGGELFF.

This sequence joins TRBV21-1 and TRBJ2-5; TRBD2, as called in the table, went unchecked against the DNA. TRBV21-1 is deemed a pseudogene. The CDR3 spans 16 residues. The CDR3 protein is CASRKEKTSGKETQYF. Written as DNA, the CDR3 is TGTGCCAGCAGAAAAGAGAAGACTAGCGGAAAAGAGACCCAGTACTTC.

The chain couples TRBV5-1 to TRBJ1-3; tentative D call: TRBD1 (5 bases). This CDR3 is built from 18 residues. V lost 4 bases and J lost 0, with 20 bases in between. Germline V gene sequence: CDR1 SGHRS, CDR2 YFSETQ. CDR3 DNA sequence: TGCGCCAGCAGCCCCGTTGCGGGACGGAAAAGCTCTGGAAACACCATATATTTT. This encodes CASSPVAGRKSSGNTIYF.

The V and J genes are TRBV9 and TRBJ2-3; perhaps D is TRBD1 or TRBD2 (6 bases each). CDR3 length equals 14 residues. Trimming cost V 6 bases and J 0 bases, with 11 bases left between them. The germline CDR1 and CDR2 sequences are SGDLS and YYNGEE. The CDR3 spells CASTGDMSTDTQYF. The CDR3 DNA is TGTGCCAGCACGGGGGACATGAGCACAGATACGCAGTATTTT.

The rearrangement links TRBV13 to TRBJ2-1; 8 nucleotides match TRBD2. CDR1 PRHDT and CDR2 FYEKMQ come from the germline V gene (reference sequence). V shed 2 bases, J shed 3 bases, and the junction held 3 bases outside the gene matches. CDR3 length equals 15 residues. CDR3 DNA sequence: TGTGCCAGCAGCTTATGGCGGGAGGACTACAATGAGCAGTTCTTC. It is translated as CASSLWREDYNEQFF.

This clone was found a few times. The V call is TRBV7-9, the J call TRBJ1-5; no reliable D call. With 5 bases removed from V and 0 bases from J, the gap between germline ends came to 5 bases. This CDR3 comprises 13 residues. Germline CDR1 and CDR2: SEHNR and FQNEAQ (reference sequence). The CDR3 here is CASSKVSNQPQHF. DNA for the CDR3: TGTGCCAGCAGCAAAGTTAGCAATCAGCCCCAGCATTTT.

This chain uses TRBV10-3 with TRBJ2-7, with a possible D match to TRBD1 (5 bases). Germline V gives CDR1 ENHRY, CDR2 SYGVKD. V dropped 3 bases and J dropped 2 bases, with 17 bases sitting between them. The CDR3 extends over 16 amino acids. CDR3 residues: CAISDPPRVRTYEQYF. The CDR3 nucleotides read TGTGCCATCAGTGACCCCCCCAGGGTCCGGACCTACGAGCAGTACTTC.

CDR3 nucleotides: TGTGCCACCAGCAGAGATCCTAAAGAGCAGTACTTC. Translating it yields CATSRDPKEQYF. V usage is TRBV15 and J usage is TRBJ2-7; no reliable D call. With 0 bases removed from V and 7 bases from J, the gap between germline ends came to 7 bases. The CDR3 consists of 12 residues. CDR1 and CDR2 (germline): LNHNV, YYDKDF (reference sequence).

This chain connects TRBV6-6 to TRBJ2-1; possible D gene TRBD2, 6 bases. CDR1 MNHNY and CDR2 SVGAGI come from the germline V gene (reference sequence). V dropped 0 bases and J dropped 6 bases, with 12 bases sitting between them. The CDR3 contains 15 residues. The CDR3 sequence: CASSYSAGSSNEQFF. The CDR3 coding sequence is TGTGCCAGCAGTTACTCGGCCGGGAGTAGCAATGAGCAGTTCTTC.

The chain carries TRBV28 and TRBJ2-7; D is possibly TRBD1 or TRBD2 (6 bases each). CDR1 MDHEN and CDR2 SYDVKM come from the germline V gene. This CDR3 has 13 amino acids. V was shortened by 7 bases and J by 7 bases, with 17 bases between the two germline ends. The CDR3 coding sequence is TGTGCCAGCATTCCTAGGGGGGCAGTAGAGCAGTACTTC. It codes for CASIPRGAVEQYF.

In DNA form, the CDR3 reads TGTGCCAGCAGTCGCGGGACTAGCCAAGAGACCCAGTACTTC. Translation: CASSRGTSQETQYF. V usage is TRBV6-5 and J usage is TRBJ2-5; 8 nucleotides agree with TRBD2. Losses at the gene ends were 5 bases for V and 1 base for J; bases not matched to a gene: 3. The CDR3 contains 14 residues. The germline gives CDR1 MNHEY, CDR2 SVGAGI.

The chain recombines TRBV15 with TRBJ1-1; D gene unclear. Between the trimmed V and J ends, which lost 0 bases and 4 bases, there was a span of 6 bases. The CDR3 consists of 13 residues. CDR1 is LNHNV, CDR2 YYDKDF, per germline (reference sequence). The CDR3 sequence is CATSRDLSTEAFF. In DNA, the CDR3 is TGTGCCACCAGCAGAGATTTGAGCACTGAAGCTTTCTTT.

This rearrangement joins TRBV30 to TRBJ2-1; 10 nucleotides match TRBD2. The germline V gene has CDR1 GTSNPN and CDR2 SVGIG (reference sequence). This CDR3 contains 15 residues. V shed 4 bases and J 4 bases; nucleotides not matched to a gene: 7. CDR3 DNA sequence: TGTGCCTGGACTAGCGGGAGTGTTGGGTACAATGAGCAGTTCTTC. Translated, it gives CAWTSGSVGYNEQFF.

J is TRBJ2-5 and V is TRBV7-9; TRBD1 or TRBD2 may be the D gene (6 bases each). The CDR3 sequence is 14 residues long. V lost 6 bases and J 2 bases, leaving 13 bases between the germline ends. CDR1 and CDR2 from the germline V gene are SEHNR and FQNEAQ (reference sequence). CDR3 DNA sequence: TGTGCCAGCAGGATTAGCGGACAGCAAGAGACCCAGTACTTC. Its translation: CASRISGQQETQYF.

This clone was seen just once. The chain has TRBV11-2 and TRBJ1-1; D might be TRBD1 (6 bases). The CDR3 covers 12 residues. V was shortened by 3 bases and J by 7 bases, with 9 bases between the two germline ends. Germline-derived CDR1 and CDR2 are SGHAT and FQNNGV. The CDR3 sequence: CASSLGAHEAFF. CDR3 nucleotide sequence: TGTGCCAGCAGCTTGGGGGCCCATGAAGCTTTCTTT.

The genes are TRBV5-6 and TRBJ2-2; D ambiguous. V lost 1 base, J lost 2 bases, and 3 bases lay in between. The CDR3 has 13 residues. The germline CDR1 and CDR2 sequences are SGHDT and YYEEEE. The CDR3 DNA reads as TGTGCCAGCAGCTTGTTTAACACCGGGGAGCTGTTTTTT. Its protein product is CASSLFNTGELFF. The variable domain in full, with the rest retrieved from reference TRBV5-6 and TRBJ2-2, is DAGVTQSPTHLIKTRGQQVTLRCSPKSGHDTVSWYQQALGQGPQFIFQYYEEEERQRGNFPDRFSGHQFPNYSSELNVNALLLGDSALYLCASSLFNTGELFFGEGSRLTVL.

The chain carries TRBV2 and TRBJ2-1, with D perhaps TRBD2 (6 bases). The germline CDR1 and CDR2 sequences are SNHLY and FYNNEI. Trimming cost V 7 bases and J 9 bases, with 13 bases left between them. CDR3 size: 12 residues. CDR3 protein: CASISGRTEQFF. The CDR3 coding sequence is TGTGCCAGCATCTCGGGGAGGACTGAGCAGTTCTTC.

The chain employs TRBV4-3 and TRBJ2-1, with D perhaps matching TRBD2 (5 bases). This CDR3 comprises 19 residues. From germline, CDR1 is LGHNA and CDR2 YSLEER. Between the trimmed V and J ends, which lost 0 bases and 0 bases, there was a span of 18 bases. CDR3 nucleotide sequence: TGCGCCAGCAGCCAAGATGTGACTACTTTAATAAGCTCCTACAATGAGCAGTTCTTC. Translating gives CASSQDVTTLISSYNEQFF.

The V call is TRBV28, the J call TRBJ1-2; D is undetermined. V lost 7 bases, J lost 8 bases, and 20 bases lay in between. The CDR3 is 14 residues long. Germline V gives CDR1 MDHEN, CDR2 SYDVKM. The DNA for the CDR3 is TGTGCCAGCACCGGGCCCCCTGGCTCCGGGGGCTACACCTTC. Translated: CASTGPPGSGGYTF.

The chain is built from TRBV27 and TRBJ2-1; 8 nucleotides align to TRBD2. CDR1 is MNHEY, CDR2 SMNVEV, per germline (reference sequence). V lost 2 bases, J lost 6 bases, and 6 bases stayed unmatched. The CDR3 is made up of 15 amino acids. This CDR3 reads CASSLAGTSFNEQFF. CDR3 nucleotides: TGTGCCAGCAGTTTAGCCGGGACTAGTTTCAATGAGCAGTTCTTC.

The J gene is TRBJ2-3, the V gene TRBV6-5; unclear D gene. Germline V gene lookup returns CDR1 MNHEY and CDR2 SVGAGI. This CDR3 is 11 amino acids long. V was clipped by 7 bases and J by 5 bases, with 7 bases between them. The CDR3 sequence: CASTWGDTQYF. The CDR3 DNA reads TGTGCCAGCACCTGGGGAGATACGCAGTATTTT.

The chain recombines TRBV7-8 with TRBJ2-7; D possibly corresponds to TRBD2 (6 bases). The CDR3 has 16 amino acids. Germline CDR1 and CDR2: SGHVS and FQNEAQ. V lost 1 base and J lost 0, with 13 bases in between. The CDR3 loop is CASSLGGLPGSYEQYF. The CDR3 DNA follows: TGTGCCAGCAGCTTAGGGGGACTTCCAGGCTCCTACGAGCAGTACTTC.

The V call is TRBV2, the J call TRBJ2-3; 12 positions agree with TRBD2. Germline lookup yields CDR1 SNHLY and CDR2 FYNNEI. V was clipped by 5 bases and J by 3 bases; unmatched bases: 3. This CDR3 spans 15 amino acids. The chain's CDR3 is CASSLGLAGTDTQYF. DNA of the CDR3: TGTGCCAGCAGTCTTGGACTAGCGGGAACAGATACGCAGTATTTT.

This chain connects TRBV6-4 to TRBJ2-2, with 12 nucleotides matching TRBD2. CDR1 is MRHNA, CDR2 SNTAGT, per germline. CDR3 size: 18 residues. The V segment lost 6 bases and the J segment 6 bases; nucleotides outside the gene matches: 14. CDR3 sequence: CASSQSWLAGGPAGELFF. In DNA form, the CDR3 reads TGTGCCAGCAGCCAAAGTTGGCTAGCGGGAGGGCCTGCCGGGGAGCTGTTTTTT.